Shown below are 8 T cell receptor beta chains from a single sample sequenced in a study of T cells after yellow fever vaccination. TCRdb processed the 5' RACE reads anew with MiXCR; each CDR3 protein has one entry. There are approximately 450,000 distinct CDR3 sequences in the sample; roughly a sixth occur only once, and about 18% lies in the top ten. Sequenced here: PBMCs, sampled before the yellow fever booster vaccination. The receptors derive from a young man who received the YFV17D yellow fever vaccine.

The chain joins TRBV5-1 to TRBJ2-3; a weak D match, TRBD1 (7 bases). Trimming took 2 bases from V and 0 from J, leaving 13 bases between them. This CDR3 contains 16 residues. Germline V gene sequence: CDR1 SGHRS, CDR2 YFSETQ. Here the CDR3 DNA reads TGCGCCAGCAGCTTCTCGACAGGGACTAGCACAGATACGCAGTATTTT. It is translated as CASSFSTGTSTDTQYF.

This clonotype showed up just a few times. The rearrangement uses TRBV7-2 and TRBJ1-2; TRBD1 matches 7 bases. V shed 7 bases, J shed 8 bases, and the junction held 10 bases outside the gene matches. The CDR3 runs to 13 residues. Germline V gives CDR1 SGHTA, CDR2 FQGNSA. This CDR3 reads CASILRTGKGYTF. The CDR3 DNA sequence: TGTGCCAGCATCCTGAGGACAGGAAAGGGCTACACCTTC.

This clonotype occurred a few times. The chain carries TRBV10-3 and TRBJ2-7, with 7 positions matching TRBD2. This CDR3 is 17 amino acids long. Germline V gene data show CDR1 as ENHRY and CDR2 as SYGVKD. The J segment lost 6 bases and the V segment lost 0 bases, leaving 14 bases of the junction unmatched. CDR3 sequence (DNA): TGTGCCATCAGTGAGTCGACGACTAGGGCAGGCGGGGGCGAGCAGTACTTC. Amino acid sequence: CAISESTTRAGGGEQYF.

J is TRBJ2-1 and V is TRBV5-1, with D tentatively TRBD2 (6 bases). The length of the CDR3 is 15 residues. From germline, CDR1 is SGHRS and CDR2 YFSETQ. Trimming stripped 4 bases from V and 5 bases from J, with 16 bases between. This CDR3 reads CASSRIGSSDNEQFF. In DNA, the CDR3 is TGCGCCAGCAGCCGAATTGGCTCTAGCGACAATGAGCAGTTCTTC.

This clonotype was detected only a few times. The CDR3 here is CSARVGLGGSYEQYF. CDR3 coding DNA: TGCAGTGCTAGAGTCGGTCTCGGGGGCTCCTACGAGCAGTACTTC. V gene TRBV20-1 combines with J gene TRBJ2-7; a possible D gene is TRBD2 (6 bases). The CDR3 is 15 residues long. V was cut by 1 base and J by 0 bases, with 13 bases left in between. CDR1 is DFQATT, CDR2 SNEGSKA, per germline (reference sequence).

This clonotype showed up just a few times. This chain uses TRBV5-1 with TRBJ1-1; D is unresolved. The V end lost 5 bases, the J end lost 1 base, and 9 bases lay between the germline ends. Per the germline V gene, CDR1 is SGHRS and CDR2 is YFSETQ. The CDR3 length is 13 residues. CDR3 bases: TGCGCCAGCAGAATGACACCGAACACTGAAGCTTTCTTT. It specifies CASRMTPNTEAFF.

This chain joins TRBV5-6 and TRBJ2-2, with 9 bases aligning to TRBD1. V shed 0 bases, J shed 8 bases, and the junction held 2 bases outside the gene matches. The CDR3 length is 14 residues. The germline V gene encodes CDR1 SGHDT and CDR2 YYEEEE. CDR3 region: CASSLAGQGGELFF. CDR3 in DNA: TGTGCCAGCAGCTTGGCGGGACAGGGAGGGGAGCTGTTTTTT.

The rearrangement uses TRBV4-3 and TRBJ2-3, with TRBD2 matching 10 bases. The CDR3 spans 16 residues. CDR1 is LGHNA and CDR2 is YSLEER in the germline V gene. V lost 0 bases to trimming and J lost 4 bases; unmatched junction nucleotides: 4. The CDR3 DNA reads TGCGCCAGCAGCCAAGATTTAGGACTAGCGGCAGATACGCAGTATTTT. Encoded protein: CASSQDLGLAADTQYF.